Below are 3 T cell receptor beta chains sequenced from a single sample in a study of blood T cell repertoires in COVID-19. Clones were sequenced by immunoSEQ multiplex PCR, and TCRdb holds only the in-frame ones, with some missing. This table holds roughly 120,000 clones, approximately 88% found once. Sequences were obtained from peripheral blood. These TCRs come from a woman in her 70s with acute or convalescent COVID-19.

The chain is built from TRBV7-9 and TRBJ2-5, with 7 nucleotides matching TRBD2. This CDR3 comprises 13 residues. V lost 4 bases and J lost 6; bases outside the gene matches: 5. The V gene's germline CDR1 is SEHNR and CDR2 FQNEAQ (reference sequence). Here the CDR3 reads CASSSSGSQTQYF. The DNA of the CDR3 is TGTGCCAGCAGCTCTAGCGGTTCCCAGACCCAGTACTTC.

The chain employs TRBV6-1 and TRBJ2-1; 10 positions agree with TRBD1. The junction had 8 bases not matched to a gene; V was cut back by 5 bases and J by 7 bases. From germline, CDR1 is MNHNS and CDR2 SASEGT. The CDR3 covers 15 residues. DNA of the CDR3: TGTGCCAGCAGTCTCGGGACAGGGGCCTGGAATGAGCAGTTCTTC. This gives the protein CASSLGTGAWNEQFF.

The DNA for the CDR3 is TGTGCCAGTACCTCGACGGGGACATTCAATCAGCCCCAGCATTTT. Protein: CASTSTGTFNQPQHF. The chain employs TRBV19 and TRBJ1-5; perhaps TRBD1 as D (6 bases). This CDR3 is built from 15 residues. V was trimmed by 7 bases and J by 3 bases, leaving 16 bases between them. Germline V gene data show CDR1 as LNHDA and CDR2 as SQIVND (reference sequence).